This T cell receptor beta chain was identified during a study of T-cell reconstitution after alpha-beta-depleted transplantation in children. Preparing the TCRbeta library involved the use of unique molecular identifiers. TCRdb passed the PCR reads through MiXCR, listing each CDR3 protein once. This sample carries around 700,000 distinct CDR3 sequences, roughly 13% of them seen once, and the ten largest clones take 0.79%. About this clonotype: Its cognate antigen is unknown.

General observations from the study: Approximately two months post-transplant, alpha-beta T cells reportedly originated from several hundred expanded graft clones. Some patients owed their high day-60 TCRbeta diversity to surviving recipient T cells and thymic progenitors. By one year post-transplant, T-cell counts and diversity largely arose from T cells that were newly produced.

Germline loops: CDR1 SGHVS, CDR2 FNYEAQ. Trimming removed 5 bases from V and 3 bases from J, with 13 bases in between. The CDR3 length is 15 residues. The V gene is TRBV7-6, the J gene TRBJ1-4; tentatively, D is TRBD1 (6 bases). This clonotype was sampled from a girl aged 2-10 years with congenital amegakaryocytic thrombocytopenia, due to receive a stem cell transplant. The starting material was PBMCs, obtained before TCRalphabeta/CD19-depleted stem cell transplant. The CDR3 nucleotides are TGTGCCAGCAGCATTGAAGGGGGACCTAATGAAAAACTGTTTTTT. Residues: CASSIEGGPNEKLFF.